A selection of T cell receptor beta chains follows, all from one sample in a study of T cells in tuberculosis. Generated by immunoSEQ multiplex PCR, the TCRdb table keeps only in-frame clones and is missing some. The sample contains under 45,000 clones, nearly 97% of which appear only once. Sequencing was carried out using PBMCs. These receptors came from a donor aged 10-29 years with latent tuberculosis or without tuberculosis infection. Each CDR3 is given with its conserved first and last residue. The D gene is left open where the match is weak. Size tells how often a clone was seen (once, few, many) or the class of an expanded clone, and some rows leave it out.

>TRBV6-5|NA|NA|TRBJ2-7
CASRDPRLAYEQYF
TGTGCCAGCAGAGACCCTAGGCTTGCCTACGAGCAGTACTTC
>TRBV10-1|NA|NA|TRBJ2-7
CASSEGGLEGYEQYF
TGCGCCAGCAGTGAGGGAGGCCTAGAGGGCTACGAGCAGTACTTC
>TRBV7-9|NA|TRBD1|TRBJ1-2
CASSSSGTGDYGYTF
TGTGCCAGCAGCTCCTCCGGGACAGGGGACTATGGCTACACCTTC
>TRBV28|NA|NA|TRBJ2-5
CASSFPGDETQYF
TGTGCCAGCAGTTTTCCCGGGGATGAGACCCAGTACTTC
>TRBV4-2|few|TRBD2|TRBJ2-7
CASSQATSGGSDEQYF
TGTGCCAGCAGCCAAGCGACTAGCGGGGGGTCGGACGAGCAGTACTTC
>TRBV19|NA|NA|TRBJ1-6
CASSVQGSRSYNSPLHF
TGTGCCAGTAGTGTCCAGGGCTCACGCTCCTATAATTCACCCCTCCACTTT
>TRBV5-6|NA|TRBD1|TRBJ2-5
CASSLEIENRGVQETQYF
TGTGCCAGCAGCTTGGAGATTGAGAACAGGGGGGTCCAAGAGACCCAGTACTTC
>TRBV7-9|NA|NA|TRBJ2-1
CASSHRDKGYNEQFF
TGTGCCAGCAGCCACCGGGACAAGGGTTACAATGAGCAGTTCTTC
>TRBV29-1|NA|TRBD1|TRBJ1-2
CSVETTGATGYTF
TGCAGCGTTGAAACAACAGGGGCGACGGGCTACACCTTC
>TRBV19|NA|NA|TRBJ1-5
CATQMRGSNQPQHF
TGTGCCACCCAGATGCGGGGGTCGAATCAGCCCCAGCATTTT
>TRBV7-2|NA|NA|TRBJ1-2
CASSLGIYGYTF
TGTGCCAGCAGCCTCGGGATCTATGGCTACACCTTC
>TRBV30|NA|NA|TRBJ2-7
CAWSERDKQYF
TGTGCCTGGAGTGAACGGGACAAACAGTACTTC
>TRBV6-1|NA|NA|TRBJ2-1
CASSEVWRGRVLNEQFF
TGTGCCAGCAGTGAAGTTTGGAGGGGGCGCGTTTTGAATGAGCAGTTCTTC
>TRBV10-2|NA|TRBD1|TRBJ1-5
CASSTDRVGNQPQHF
TGCGCCAGCAGCACAGACAGGGTTGGCAATCAGCCCCAGCATTTT
>TRBV7-3|NA|NA|TRBJ2-3
CASSLVGGADTQYF
TGTGCCAGCAGCTTAGTCGGCGGGGCAGATACGCAGTATTTT
>TRBV28|NA|TRBD1|TRBJ2-6
CASSLFVWTGNSGANVLTF
TGTGCCAGCAGTTTATTCGTTTGGACAGGGAACTCTGGGGCCAACGTCCTGACTTTC
>TRBV11-2|NA|NA|TRBJ1-2
CASSSRTDHMGYTF
TGTGCCAGCAGCTCACGGACAGACCATATGGGCTACACCTTC
>TRBV11-2|NA|TRBD2|TRBJ2-1
CASTSSGGTYNEQFF
TGTGCCAGCACCTCTAGCGGGGGGACCTACAATGAGCAGTTCTTC
>TRBV21-1|NA|NA|TRBJ2-5
CASSKGCQIQETQYF
TGTGCCAGCAGCAAAGGTTGCCAGATCCAAGAGACCCAGTACTTC
>TRBV18|NA|TRBD2|TRBJ2-7
CASSPVGTSGVSYEQYF
TGTGCCAGCTCACCAGTCGGGACTAGCGGGGTCTCCTACGAGCAGTACTTC
>TRBV7-9|NA|NA|TRBJ2-3
CASSLNSGTSTDTQYF
TGTGCCAGCAGTCTTAACAGCGGAACTAGCACAGATACGCAGTATTTT
>TRBV18|NA|NA|TRBJ1-6
CASSPSASSYNSPLHF
TGTGCCAGCTCACCAAGTGCGAGCTCCTATAATTCACCCCTCCACTTT
>TRBV6-4|NA|NA|TRBJ2-3
CASSDSEADTQYF
TGTGCCAGCAGTGACTCGGAGGCAGATACGCAGTATTTT
>TRBV18|NA|NA|TRBJ2-1
CASSSNRQFNEQFF
TGTGCCAGCTCATCCAATCGACAGTTCAATGAGCAGTTCTTC
>TRBV18|NA|NA|TRBJ1-4
CASSIQGRLYEKLFF
TGTGCCAGCTCAATCCAGGGGCGGTTATATGAAAAACTGTTTTTT
>TRBV9|NA|TRBD1|TRBJ2-7
CASSGQGYEQYF
TGTGCCAGCAGTGGACAGGGTTACGAGCAGTACTTC
>TRBV5-1|NA|TRBD1|TRBJ2-1
CASSPGQTYNEQFF
TGCGCCAGCAGTCCGGGACAGACGTACAATGAGCAGTTCTTC
>TRBV11-2|NA|NA|TRBJ1-5
CAESGGRRSIGNQPQHF
TGTGCCGAAAGTGGCGGCCGTCGTTCGATTGGCAATCAGCCCCAGCATTTT
>TRBV19|NA|NA|TRBJ1-1
CASSVPTVYGWNTEAFF
TGTGCCAGTAGTGTTCCGACAGTGTACGGATGGAACACTGAAGCTTTCTTT
>TRBV13|NA|NA|TRBJ1-2
CASSPAGPIDYGYTF
TGTGCCAGCAGCCCCGCGGGACCGATAGACTATGGCTACACCTTC
>TRBV29-1|NA|TRBD1|TRBJ2-3
CSVEGGDRDTDTQYF
TGCAGCGTTGAAGGTGGGGACAGGGACACAGATACGCAGTATTTT